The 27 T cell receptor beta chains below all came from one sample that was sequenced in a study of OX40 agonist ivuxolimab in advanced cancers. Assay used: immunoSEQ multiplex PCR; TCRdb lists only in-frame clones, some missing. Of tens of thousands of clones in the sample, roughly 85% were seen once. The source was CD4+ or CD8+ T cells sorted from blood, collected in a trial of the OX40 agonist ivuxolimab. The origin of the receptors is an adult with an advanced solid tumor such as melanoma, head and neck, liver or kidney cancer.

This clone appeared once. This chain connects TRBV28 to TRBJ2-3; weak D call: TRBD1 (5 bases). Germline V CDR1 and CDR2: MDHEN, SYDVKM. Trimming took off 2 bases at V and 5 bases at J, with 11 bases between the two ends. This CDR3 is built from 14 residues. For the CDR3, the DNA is TGTGCCAGCAGTTTAGGACAACCAGGAGATACGCAGTATTTT. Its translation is CASSLGQPGDTQYF.

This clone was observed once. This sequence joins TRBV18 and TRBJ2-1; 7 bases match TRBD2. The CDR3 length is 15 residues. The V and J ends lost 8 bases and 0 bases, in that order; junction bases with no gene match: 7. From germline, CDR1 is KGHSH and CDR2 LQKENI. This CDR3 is CASTQLASSYNEQFF. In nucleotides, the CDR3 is TGTGCCAGCACCCAACTAGCGAGCTCCTACAATGAGCAGTTCTTC.

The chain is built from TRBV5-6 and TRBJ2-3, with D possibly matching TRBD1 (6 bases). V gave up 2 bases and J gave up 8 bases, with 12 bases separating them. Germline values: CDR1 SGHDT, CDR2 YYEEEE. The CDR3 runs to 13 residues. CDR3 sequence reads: CASSFRRGGTQYF. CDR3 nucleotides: TGTGCCAGCAGCTTCCGCAGGGGTGGTACGCAGTATTTT.

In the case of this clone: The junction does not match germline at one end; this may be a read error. CDR3 sequence reads: CASSPPRVAGEVSAVNEQFF. For the CDR3, the DNA is TGTGCCAGCTCCCCACCGAGGGTAGCGGGAGAGGTATCGGCCGTAAATGAGCAGTTCTTC. The genes are TRBV18 and TRBJ2-1; 9 bases are a match to TRBD2. This CDR3 is 20 amino acids long. Per the germline V gene, CDR1 is KGHSH and CDR2 is LQKENI.

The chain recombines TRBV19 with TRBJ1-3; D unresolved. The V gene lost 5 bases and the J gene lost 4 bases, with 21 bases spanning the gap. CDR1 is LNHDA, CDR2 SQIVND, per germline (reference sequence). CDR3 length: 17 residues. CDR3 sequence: CASSLPPRVASGNTIYF. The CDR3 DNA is TGTGCCAGTAGTCTTCCGCCTAGGGTTGCTAGCGGAAACACCATATATTTT.

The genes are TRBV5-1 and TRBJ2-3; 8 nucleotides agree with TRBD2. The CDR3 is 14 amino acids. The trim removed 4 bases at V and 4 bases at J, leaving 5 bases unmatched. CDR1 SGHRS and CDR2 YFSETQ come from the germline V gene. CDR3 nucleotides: TGCGCCAGCAGCCCCGGGGGGGCCGCAGATACGCAGTATTTT. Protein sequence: CASSPGGAADTQYF.

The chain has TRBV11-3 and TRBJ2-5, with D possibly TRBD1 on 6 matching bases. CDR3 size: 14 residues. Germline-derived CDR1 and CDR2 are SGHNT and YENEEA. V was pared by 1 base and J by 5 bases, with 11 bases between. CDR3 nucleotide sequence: TGTGCCAGCAGCTTAGGCGGACAGTTGGAGACCCAGTACTTC. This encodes CASSLGGQLETQYF.

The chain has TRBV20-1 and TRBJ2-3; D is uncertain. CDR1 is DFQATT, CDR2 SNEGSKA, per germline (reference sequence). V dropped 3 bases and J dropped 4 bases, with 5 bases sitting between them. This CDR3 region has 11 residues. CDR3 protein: CSASFADTQYF. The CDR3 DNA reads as TGCAGTGCTAGCTTCGCAGATACGCAGTATTTT.

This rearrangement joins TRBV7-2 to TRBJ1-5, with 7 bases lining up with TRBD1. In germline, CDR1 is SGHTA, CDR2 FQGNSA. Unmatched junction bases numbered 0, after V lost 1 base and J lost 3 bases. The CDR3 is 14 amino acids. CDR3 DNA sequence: TGTGCCAGCAGCTTAGAGGGGGCCAATCAGCCCCAGCATTTT. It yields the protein CASSLEGANQPQHF.

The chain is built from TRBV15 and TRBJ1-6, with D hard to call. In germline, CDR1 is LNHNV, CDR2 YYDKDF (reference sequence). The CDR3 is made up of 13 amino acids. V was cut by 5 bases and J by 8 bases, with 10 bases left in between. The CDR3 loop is CATSVGLDSPLHF. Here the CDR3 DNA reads TGTGCCACCAGCGTTGGACTGGATTCACCCCTCCACTTT.

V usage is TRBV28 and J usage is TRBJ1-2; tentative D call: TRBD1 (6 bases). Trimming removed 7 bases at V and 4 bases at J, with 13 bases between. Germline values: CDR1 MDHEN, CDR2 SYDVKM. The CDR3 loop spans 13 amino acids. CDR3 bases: TGTGCCAGCATCCCACAGGGACTCTATGGCTACACCTTC. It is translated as CASIPQGLYGYTF.

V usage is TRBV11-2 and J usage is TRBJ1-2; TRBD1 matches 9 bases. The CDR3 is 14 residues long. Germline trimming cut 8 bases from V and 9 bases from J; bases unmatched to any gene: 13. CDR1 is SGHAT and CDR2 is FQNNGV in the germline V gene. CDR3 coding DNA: TGTGCCAGCCGGCTGGTGGGACAGGGAGGCCGCTACACCTTC. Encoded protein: CASRLVGQGGRYTF.

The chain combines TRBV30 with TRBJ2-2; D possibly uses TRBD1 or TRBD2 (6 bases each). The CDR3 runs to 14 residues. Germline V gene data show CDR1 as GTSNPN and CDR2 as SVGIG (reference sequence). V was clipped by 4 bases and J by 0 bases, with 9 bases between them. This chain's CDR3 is CAWIGGANTGELFF. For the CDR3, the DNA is TGTGCCTGGATCGGGGGCGCGAACACCGGGGAGCTGTTTTTT. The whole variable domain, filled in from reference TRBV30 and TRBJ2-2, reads SQTIHQWPATLVQPVGSPLSLECTVEGTSNPNLYWYRQAAGRGLQLLFYSVGIGQISSEVPQNLSASRPQDRQFILSSKKLLLSDSGFYLCAWIGGANTGELFFGEGSRLTVL.

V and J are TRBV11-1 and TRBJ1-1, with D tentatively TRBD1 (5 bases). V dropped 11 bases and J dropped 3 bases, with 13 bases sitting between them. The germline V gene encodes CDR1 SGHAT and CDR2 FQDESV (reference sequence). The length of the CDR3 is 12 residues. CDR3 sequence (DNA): TGTGCCTCTATGGGGGATTACACTGAAGCTTTCTTT. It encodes CASMGDYTEAFF.

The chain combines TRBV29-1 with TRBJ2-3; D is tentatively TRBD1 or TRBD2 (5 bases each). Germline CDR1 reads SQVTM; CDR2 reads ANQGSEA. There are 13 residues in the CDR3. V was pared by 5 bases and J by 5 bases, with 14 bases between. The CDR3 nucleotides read TGCAGCGTTCCCGGGCCTGGGGGAGATACGCAGTATTTT. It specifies CSVPGPGGDTQYF.

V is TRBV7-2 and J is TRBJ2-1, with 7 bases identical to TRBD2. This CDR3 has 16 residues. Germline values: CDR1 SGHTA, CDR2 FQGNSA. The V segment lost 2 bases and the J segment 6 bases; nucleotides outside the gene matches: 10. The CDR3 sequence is CASSLTPRGGLNEQFF. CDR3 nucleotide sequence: TGTGCCAGCAGCTTAACCCCCCGGGGAGGGCTCAATGAGCAGTTCTTC.

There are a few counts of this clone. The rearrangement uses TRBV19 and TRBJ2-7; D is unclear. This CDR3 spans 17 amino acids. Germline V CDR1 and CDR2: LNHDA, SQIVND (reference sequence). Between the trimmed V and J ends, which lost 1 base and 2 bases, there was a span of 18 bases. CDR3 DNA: TGTGCCAGTAGTATAGTCGGGTCCGTGGCGGCGCCCTACGAGCAGTACTTC. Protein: CASSIVGSVAAPYEQYF.

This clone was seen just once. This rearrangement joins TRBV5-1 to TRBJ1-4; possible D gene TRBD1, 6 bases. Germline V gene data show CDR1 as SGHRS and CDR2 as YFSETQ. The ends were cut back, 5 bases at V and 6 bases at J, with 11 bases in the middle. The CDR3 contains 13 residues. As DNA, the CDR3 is TGCGCCAGCAGTACCCAGGGGTATGAAAAACTGTTTTTT. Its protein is CASSTQGYEKLFF.

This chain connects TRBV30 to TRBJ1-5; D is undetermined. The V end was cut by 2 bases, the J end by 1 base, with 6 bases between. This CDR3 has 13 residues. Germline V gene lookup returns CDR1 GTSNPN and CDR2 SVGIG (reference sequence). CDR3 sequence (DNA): TGTGCCTGGAGTCTGGGGAGCAATCAGCCCCAGCATTTT. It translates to CAWSLGSNQPQHF.

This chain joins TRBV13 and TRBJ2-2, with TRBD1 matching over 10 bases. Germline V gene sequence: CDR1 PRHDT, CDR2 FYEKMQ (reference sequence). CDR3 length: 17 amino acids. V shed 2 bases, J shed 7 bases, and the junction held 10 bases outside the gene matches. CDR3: CASSLTRQGARNGELFF. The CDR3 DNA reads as TGTGCCAGCAGCTTAACCCGACAGGGGGCGAGGAACGGGGAGCTGTTTTTT.

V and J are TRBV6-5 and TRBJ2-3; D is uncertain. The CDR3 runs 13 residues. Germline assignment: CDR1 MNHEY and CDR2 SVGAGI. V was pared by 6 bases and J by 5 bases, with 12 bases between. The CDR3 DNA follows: TGTGCCAGCAGGAAGACCCGCGAAGATACGCAGTATTTT. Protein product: CASRKTREDTQYF.

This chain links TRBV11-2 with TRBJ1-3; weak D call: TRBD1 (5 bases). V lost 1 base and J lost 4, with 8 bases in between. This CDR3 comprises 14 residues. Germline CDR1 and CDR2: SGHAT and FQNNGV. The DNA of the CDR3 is TGTGCCAGCAGCTTAGCGGGGCTGGGAAACACCATATATTTT. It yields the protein CASSLAGLGNTIYF.

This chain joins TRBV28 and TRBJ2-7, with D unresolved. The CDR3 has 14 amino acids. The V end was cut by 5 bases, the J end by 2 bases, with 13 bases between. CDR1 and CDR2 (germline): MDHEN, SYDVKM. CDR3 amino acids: CASSQPNSPYEQYF. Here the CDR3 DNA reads TGTGCCAGCAGTCAGCCTAATTCTCCCTACGAGCAGTACTTC.

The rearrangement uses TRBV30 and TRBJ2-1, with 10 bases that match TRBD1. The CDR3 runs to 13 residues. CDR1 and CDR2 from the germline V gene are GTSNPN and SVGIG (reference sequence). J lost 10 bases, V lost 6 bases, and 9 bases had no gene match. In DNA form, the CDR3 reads TGTGCCTGCCGCCGCGACAGGGGGCGCGAGCAGTTCTTC. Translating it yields CACRRDRGREQFF. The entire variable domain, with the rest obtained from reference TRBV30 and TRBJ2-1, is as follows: SQTIHQWPATLVQPVGSPLSLECTVEGTSNPNLYWYRQAAGRGLQLLFYSVGIGQISSEVPQNLSASRPQDRQFILSSKKLLLSDSGFYLCACRRDRGREQFFGPGTRLTVL.

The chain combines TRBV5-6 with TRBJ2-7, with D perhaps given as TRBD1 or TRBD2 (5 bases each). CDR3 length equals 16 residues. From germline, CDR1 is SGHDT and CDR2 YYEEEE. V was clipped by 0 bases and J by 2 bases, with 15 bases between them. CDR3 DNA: TGTGCCAGCAGCTTGGCCCCGGGACCGATCCCCTACGAGCAGTACTTC. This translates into CASSLAPGPIPYEQYF. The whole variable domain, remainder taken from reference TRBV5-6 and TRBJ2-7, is DAGVTQSPTHLIKTRGQQVTLRCSPKSGHDTVSWYQQALGQGPQFIFQYYEEEERQRGNFPDRFSGHQFPNYSSELNVNALLLGDSALYLCASSLAPGPIPYEQYFGPGTRLTVT.

The CDR3 is CASSRRGVAGLGNEQFF. CDR3 coding DNA: TGTGCCAGCAGTCGTCGGGGGGTAGCGGGATTGGGCAATGAGCAGTTCTTC. The chain joins TRBV27 to TRBJ2-1, with 8 nucleotides matching TRBD2. This CDR3 has 17 residues. Germline values: CDR1 MNHEY, CDR2 SMNVEV (reference sequence). V lost 5 bases, J lost 6 bases, and 15 bases stayed unmatched.

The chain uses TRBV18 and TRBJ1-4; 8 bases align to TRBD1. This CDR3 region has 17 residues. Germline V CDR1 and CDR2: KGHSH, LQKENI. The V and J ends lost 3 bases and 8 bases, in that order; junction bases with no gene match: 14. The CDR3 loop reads CASSPSIQTGVGEKLFF. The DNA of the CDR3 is TGTGCCAGCTCACCGAGTATCCAGACAGGGGTAGGGGAAAAACTGTTTTTT. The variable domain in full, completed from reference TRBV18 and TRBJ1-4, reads NAGVMQNPRHLVRRRGQEARLRCSPMKGHSHVYWYRQLPEEGLKFMVYLQKENIIDESGMPKERFSAEFPKEGPSILRIQQVVRGDSAAYFCASSPSIQTGVGEKLFFGSGTQLSVL.